The count of the clone carrying this T cell receptor beta chain is one. Autoimmune disease history or systemic immunosuppression disqualified patients. The record originates from a study of OX40 agonist ivuxolimab in advanced cancers. Study-level information: Patients were dosed with the agonistic anti-OX40 (CD134) antibody ivuxolimab. Hepatocellular carcinoma, melanoma, renal cell or head and neck cancer was diagnosed in the dose-escalation patients. It was permissible to have had prior anti-PD-1, anti-PD-L1 or anti-CTLA-4 therapy, and around 40% had some.

The V end lost 4 bases, the J end lost 0 bases, and 7 bases lay between the germline ends. Germline CDR1 reads SGHDT; CDR2 reads YYEEEE. The length of the CDR3 is 14 residues. This table comes from immunoSEQ multiplex PCR, and its TCRdb copy is limited to in-frame clones, with some not included. This sample carries approximately 94,000 clones, about 91% of them seen once, and the ten largest clones take approximately 0.58%. The sample in question was CD4+ or CD8+ T cells sorted from blood, obtained in a trial of the OX40 agonist ivuxolimab. This receptor was obtained from an adult with an advanced solid tumor such as melanoma, head and neck, liver or kidney cancer. V gene TRBV5-6 combines with J gene TRBJ1-4, with D hard to call. DNA for the CDR3: TGTGCCAGCAGCGTTGAGGCAACTAATGAAAAACTGTTTTTT. This translates into CASSVEATNEKLFF.